These 14 T cell receptor beta chains share one sample of origin, sequenced in a study of T cell responses to AZD1222 COVID-19 vaccine. Clones were sequenced by immunoSEQ multiplex PCR, and TCRdb holds only the in-frame ones, with some missing. The sample carries 100,000 to 150,000 clones, approximately 93% recorded once. The material was peripheral blood, obtained on day 0 of AZD1222 vaccination. These receptor sequences come from an adult in good health.

The chain recombines TRBV7-3 with TRBJ2-2, with 10 bases matching TRBD1. Trimming removed 5 bases from V and 4 bases from J; junction bases left unmatched: 7. Germline V gene data show CDR1 as SGHTA and CDR2 as FQGTGA. The CDR3 is 16 residues long. The CDR3 sequence: CASSPGQGKGTGELFF. CDR3 nucleotides: TGTGCCAGCAGCCCGGGACAGGGGAAAGGCACCGGGGAGCTGTTTTTT.

The rearrangement links TRBV5-6 to TRBJ2-3; 12 bases agree with TRBD2. V lost 2 bases, J lost 11 bases, and 12 bases stayed unmatched. This CDR3 region has 16 residues. Germline V gene sequence: CDR1 SGHDT, CDR2 YYEEEE. This CDR3 reads CASSLYTSSGRGMQYF. As DNA, the CDR3 is TGTGCCAGCAGCTTATATACTTCTAGCGGGAGGGGGATGCAGTATTTT.

V gene TRBV25-1 combines with J gene TRBJ1-1; 7 nucleotides line up with TRBD1. The CDR3 is made up of 13 amino acids. The V and J ends lost 7 bases and 4 bases, in that order; junction bases with no gene match: 6. The germline V gene encodes CDR1 MGHDK and CDR2 SYGVNS. The CDR3 is CASTTGAATEAFF. The CDR3 DNA is TGTGCCAGCACCACAGGGGCAGCCACTGAAGCTTTCTTT. The complete variable domain, with remaining parts taken from reference TRBV25-1 and TRBJ1-1, reads EADIYQTPRYLVIGTGKKITLECSQTMGHDKMYWYQQDPGMELHLIHYSYGVNSTEKGDLSSESTVSRIRTEHFPLTLESARPSHTSQYLCASTTGAATEAFFGQGTRLTVV.

The J gene is TRBJ1-2, the V gene TRBV5-1, with D possibly being TRBD1 (6 bases). The CDR3 length is 14 residues. Germline lookup yields CDR1 SGHRS and CDR2 YFSETQ. The V end lost 0 bases, the J end lost 4 bases, and 10 bases lay between the germline ends. The CDR3 DNA sequence: TGCGCCAGCAGCTTGGGGGGGGCGAGCTATGGCTACACCTTC. It translates to CASSLGGASYGYTF.

V is TRBV6-5 and J is TRBJ1-5; 7 nucleotides align to TRBD1. This CDR3 spans 12 amino acids. The V gene's germline CDR1 is MNHEY and CDR2 SVGAGI. V shed 6 bases and J 9 bases; nucleotides not matched to a gene: 5. The CDR3 nucleotides are TGTGCCAGCAGAACAGGGGCCGGGCCCCAGCATTTT. Protein: CASRTGAGPQHF.

The chain joins TRBV6-5 to TRBJ1-1; TRBD1 aligns across 7 bases. The CDR3 has 13 amino acids. Germline-derived CDR1 and CDR2 are MNHEY and SVGAGI. V shed 5 bases and J 5 bases; nucleotides not matched to a gene: 5. CDR3 DNA sequence: TGTGCCAGCAGTCAACAGACAGGGACTGAAGCTTTCTTT. This translates into CASSQQTGTEAFF.

J is TRBJ2-7 and V is TRBV6-6, with D perhaps assigned TRBD1 or TRBD2 (5 bases each). Germline V gives CDR1 MNHNY, CDR2 SVGAGI (reference sequence). Trimming left V 0 bases short and J 6 bases short, with 15 bases between. CDR3 length: 15 residues. The CDR3 coding sequence is TGTGCCAGCAGTTACTCCGGAGCGTCGGGGCGCGAGCAGTACTTC. It codes for CASSYSGASGREQYF.

The gene calls are TRBV9 and TRBJ2-3; D might be TRBD1 (6 bases). V was cut by 0 bases and J by 4 bases, with 18 bases left in between. The CDR3 contains 17 residues. Germline loops: CDR1 SGDLS, CDR2 YYNGEE. DNA for the CDR3: TGTGCCAGCAGCGTAGGTTTCCGGACAGCCGGGGCAGATACGCAGTATTTT. This encodes CASSVGFRTAGADTQYF.

The chain recombines TRBV10-1 with TRBJ1-1; D might be TRBD1 (5 bases). The V end was cut by 5 bases, the J end by 11 bases, with 12 bases between. The CDR3 runs 11 residues. Looked up from germline, CDR1 is WNHNN and CDR2 is SYGVQD (reference sequence). The CDR3 spells CASSRDGRAFF. CDR3 bases: TGCGCCAGCAGTCGGGACGGTAGGGCTTTCTTT.

The genes are TRBV5-6 and TRBJ1-1; TRBD1 matches 8 bases. The V and J ends lost 4 bases and 0 bases, in that order; junction bases with no gene match: 11. Germline V gene lookup returns CDR1 SGHDT and CDR2 YYEEEE. The CDR3 totals 17 residues. The chain's CDR3 is CASSGGQGPAMNTEAFF. In DNA, the CDR3 is TGTGCCAGCAGCGGCGGACAGGGTCCCGCTATGAACACTGAAGCTTTCTTT.

This chain uses TRBV28 with TRBJ2-1; 8 nucleotides align to TRBD1. The germline V gene has CDR1 MDHEN and CDR2 SYDVKM. CDR3 length equals 14 residues. V lost 4 bases, J lost 3 bases, and 2 bases stayed unmatched. CDR3 region: CASSSGTGYNEQFF. In nucleotides, the CDR3 is TGTGCCAGCAGTTCCGGGACAGGCTACAATGAGCAGTTCTTC.

The chain carries TRBV5-1 and TRBJ1-2; no firm D call. Trimming cost V 1 base and J 7 bases, with 11 bases left between them. The CDR3 is made up of 13 amino acids. The germline V gene encodes CDR1 SGHRS and CDR2 YFSETQ. CDR3 region: CASSLSDPGGYTF. The CDR3 coding sequence is TGCGCCAGCAGCTTGTCAGACCCCGGTGGCTACACCTTC.

The count of this clone is one. The genes are TRBV2 and TRBJ1-6; perhaps TRBD1 as D (5 bases). The CDR3 spans 10 residues. Germline assignment: CDR1 SNHLY and CDR2 FYNNEI. V lost 6 bases and J lost 11, with 5 bases in between. CDR3 residues: CASRGAPLHF. The CDR3 DNA reads as TGTGCCAGCAGAGGGGCACCCCTCCACTTT.

This chain links TRBV11-3 with TRBJ2-7; D is uncertain. CDR3 length: 13 amino acids. V was trimmed by 1 base and J by 6 bases, leaving 10 bases between them. Germline loops: CDR1 SGHNT, CDR2 YENEEA. The CDR3 DNA reads TGTGCCAGCAGCTTAGTGACCCAAATCGAGCAGTACTTC. This translates into CASSLVTQIEQYF.